The following is a T cell receptor (beta chain) sequence with its context. Its antigen is undetermined. All of the isolated RNA was reverse transcribed, so expressed TCRB transcripts were sequenced. Assay: immunoSEQ multiplex PCR; the TCRdb copy retains only in-frame clones and omits some. Among approximately 140,000 clones listed, under 60% were seen once. This sample was taken from a study of beta chain features in type 1 diabetes. Study-wide results and caveats: The question of HLA type influencing TCRB rearrangement was one that remained unresolved here. A potential PCR bias toward shorter templates would be equal in patient and control samples.

Sorting produced populations that all topped 95% purity. V was trimmed by 7 bases and J by 5 bases, leaving 20 bases between them. This CDR3 spans 15 amino acids. Germline V gives CDR1 MDHEN, CDR2 SYDVKM. The chain carries TRBV28 and TRBJ1-1; D perhaps matches TRBD1 (5 bases). This TCR was recovered from a man in his late teens or twenties in good health. The sample consisted of Tregs from blood. This CDR3 is CASKVGARLETEAFF. CDR3 DNA sequence: TGTGCCAGCAAGGTAGGGGCGCGACTCGAGACTGAAGCTTTCTTT.